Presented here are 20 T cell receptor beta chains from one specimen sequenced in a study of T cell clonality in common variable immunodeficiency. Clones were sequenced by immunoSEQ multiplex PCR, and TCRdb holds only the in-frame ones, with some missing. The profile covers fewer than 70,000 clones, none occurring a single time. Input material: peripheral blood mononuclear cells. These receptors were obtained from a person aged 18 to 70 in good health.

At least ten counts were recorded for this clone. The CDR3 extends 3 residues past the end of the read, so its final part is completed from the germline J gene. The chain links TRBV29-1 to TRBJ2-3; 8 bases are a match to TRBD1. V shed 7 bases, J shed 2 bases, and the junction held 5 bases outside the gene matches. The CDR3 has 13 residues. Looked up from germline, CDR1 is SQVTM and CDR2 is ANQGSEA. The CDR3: CSGRQGTTDTQYF. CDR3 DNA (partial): TGCAGCGGACGACAGGGGACCACAGATACG.

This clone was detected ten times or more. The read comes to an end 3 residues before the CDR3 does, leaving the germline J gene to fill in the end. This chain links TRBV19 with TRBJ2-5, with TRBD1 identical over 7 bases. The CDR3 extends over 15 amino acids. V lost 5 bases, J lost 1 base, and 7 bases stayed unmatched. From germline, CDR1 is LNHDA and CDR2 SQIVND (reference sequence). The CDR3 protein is CASSLTGLGQETQYF. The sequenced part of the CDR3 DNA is TGTGCCAGTAGTTTGACAGGGTTAGGCCAAGAGACC.

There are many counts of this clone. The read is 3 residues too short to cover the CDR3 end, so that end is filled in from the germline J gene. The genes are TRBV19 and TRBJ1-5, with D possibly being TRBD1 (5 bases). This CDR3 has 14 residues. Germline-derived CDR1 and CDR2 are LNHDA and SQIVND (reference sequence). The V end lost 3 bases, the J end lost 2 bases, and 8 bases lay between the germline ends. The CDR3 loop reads CASSIRGGNQPQHF. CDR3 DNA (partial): TGTGCCAGTAGTATTAGGGGTGGCAATCAGCCC.

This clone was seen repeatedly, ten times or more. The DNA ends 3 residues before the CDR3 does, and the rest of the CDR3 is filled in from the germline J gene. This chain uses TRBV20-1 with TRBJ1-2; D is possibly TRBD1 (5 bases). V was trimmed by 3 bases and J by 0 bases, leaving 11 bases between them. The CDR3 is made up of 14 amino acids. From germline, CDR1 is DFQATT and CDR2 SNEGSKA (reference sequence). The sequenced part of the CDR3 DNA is TGCAGTGCTAGGTCAGGGAGTACTAACTATGGC. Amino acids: CSARSGSTNYG. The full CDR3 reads CSARSGSTNYGYTF.

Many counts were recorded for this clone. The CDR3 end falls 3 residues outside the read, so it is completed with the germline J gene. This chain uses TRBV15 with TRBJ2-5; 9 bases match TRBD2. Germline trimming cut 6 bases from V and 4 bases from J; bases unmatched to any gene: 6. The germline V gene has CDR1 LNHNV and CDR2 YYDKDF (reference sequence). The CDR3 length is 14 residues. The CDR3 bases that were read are TGTGCCACCAGAGGGGCGGGAGGGGGAGAGACC. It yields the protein CATRGAGGGET. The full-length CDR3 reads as CATRGAGGGETQYF. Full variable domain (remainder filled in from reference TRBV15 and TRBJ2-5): DAMVIQNPRYQVTQFGKPVTLSCSQTLNHNVMYWYQQKSSQAPKLLFHYYDKDFNNEADTPDNFQSRRPNTSFCFLDIRSPGLGDTAMYLCATRGAGGGETQYFGPGTRLLVL.

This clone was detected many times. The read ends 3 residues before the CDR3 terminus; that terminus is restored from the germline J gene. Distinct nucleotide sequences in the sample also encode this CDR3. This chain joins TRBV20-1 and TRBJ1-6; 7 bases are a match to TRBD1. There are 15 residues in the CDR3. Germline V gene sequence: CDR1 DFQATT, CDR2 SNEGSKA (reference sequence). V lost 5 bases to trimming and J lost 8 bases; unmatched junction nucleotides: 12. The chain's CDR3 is CSAPYLGQEDSPLHF. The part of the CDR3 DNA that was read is TGCAGTGCTCCTTATCTCGGACAGGAGGATTCACCC.

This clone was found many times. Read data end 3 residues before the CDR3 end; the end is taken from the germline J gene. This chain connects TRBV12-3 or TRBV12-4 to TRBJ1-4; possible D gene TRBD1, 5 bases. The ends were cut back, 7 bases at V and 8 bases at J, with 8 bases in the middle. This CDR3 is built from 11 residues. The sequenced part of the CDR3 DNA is TGTGCCAGCACAGGGAACGAAAAA. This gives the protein CASTGNEK. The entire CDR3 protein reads CASTGNEKLFF.

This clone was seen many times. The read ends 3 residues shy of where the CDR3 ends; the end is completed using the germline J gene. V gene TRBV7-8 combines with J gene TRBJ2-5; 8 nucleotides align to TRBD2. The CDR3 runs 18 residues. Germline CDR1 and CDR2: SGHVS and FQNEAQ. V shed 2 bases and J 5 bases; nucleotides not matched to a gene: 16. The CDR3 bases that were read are TGTGCCAGCAGCTTACTGGGGTTAGCGGGACCAGACTTGGAGACC. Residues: CASSLLGLAGPDLET. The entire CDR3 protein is CASSLLGLAGPDLETQYF. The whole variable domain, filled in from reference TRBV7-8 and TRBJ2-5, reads GAGVSQSPRYKVAKRGQDVALRCDPISGHVSLFWYQQALGQGPEFLTYFQNEAQLDKSGLPSDRFFAERPEGSVSTLKIQRTQQEDSAVYLCASSLLGLAGPDLETQYFGPGTRLLVL.

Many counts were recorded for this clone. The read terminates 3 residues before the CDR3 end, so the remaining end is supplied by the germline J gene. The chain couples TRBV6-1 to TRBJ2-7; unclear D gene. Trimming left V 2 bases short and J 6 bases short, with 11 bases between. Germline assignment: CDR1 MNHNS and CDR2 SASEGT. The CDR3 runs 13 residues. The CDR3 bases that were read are TGTGCCAGCAGTGAATGGCAAGGTGCCGAG. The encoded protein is CASSEWQGAE. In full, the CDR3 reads CASSEWQGAEQYF.

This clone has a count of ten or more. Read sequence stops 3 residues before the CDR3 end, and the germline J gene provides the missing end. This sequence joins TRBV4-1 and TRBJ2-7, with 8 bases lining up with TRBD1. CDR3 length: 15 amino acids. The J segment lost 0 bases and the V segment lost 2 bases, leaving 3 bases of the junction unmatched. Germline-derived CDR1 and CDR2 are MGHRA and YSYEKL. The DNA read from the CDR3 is TGCGCCAGCAGCCAACCAGGGGGCCTCTCCTACGAG. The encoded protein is CASSQPGGLSYE. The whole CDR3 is CASSQPGGLSYEQYF.

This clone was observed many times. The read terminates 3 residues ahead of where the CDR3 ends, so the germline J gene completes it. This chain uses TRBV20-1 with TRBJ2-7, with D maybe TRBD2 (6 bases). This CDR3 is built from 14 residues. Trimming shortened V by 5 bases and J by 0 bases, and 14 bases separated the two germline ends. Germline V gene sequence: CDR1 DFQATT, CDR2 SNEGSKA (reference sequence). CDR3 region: CSAPKGTVSYEQYF. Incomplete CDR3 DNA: TGCAGTGCTCCAAAGGGGACTGTCTCCTACGAG.

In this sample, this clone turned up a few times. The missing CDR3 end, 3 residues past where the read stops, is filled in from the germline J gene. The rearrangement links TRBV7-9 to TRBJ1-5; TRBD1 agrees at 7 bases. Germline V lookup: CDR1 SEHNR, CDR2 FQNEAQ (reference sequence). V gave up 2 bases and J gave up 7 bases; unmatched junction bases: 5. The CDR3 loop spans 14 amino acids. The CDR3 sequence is CASSLSGGYQPQHF. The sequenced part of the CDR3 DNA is TGTGCCAGCAGCTTATCAGGGGGTTACCAGCCC.

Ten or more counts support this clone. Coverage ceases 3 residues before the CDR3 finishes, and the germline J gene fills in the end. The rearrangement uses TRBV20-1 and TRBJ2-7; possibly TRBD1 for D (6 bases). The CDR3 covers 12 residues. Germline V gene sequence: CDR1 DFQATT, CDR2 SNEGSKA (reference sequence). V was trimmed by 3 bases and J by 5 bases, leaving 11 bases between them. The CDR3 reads CSASPRGNEQYF. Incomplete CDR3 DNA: TGCAGTGCTAGCCCCAGGGGCAACGAG.

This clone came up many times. The CDR3 loop is CSAPLANEQFF. The DNA read from the CDR3 is TGCAGTGCCCCACTAGCGAATGAG. The chain employs TRBV20-1 and TRBJ2-1; 7 bases fit TRBD2. The read terminates 3 residues before the CDR3 end, so the remaining end is supplied by the germline J gene. Trimming cost V 6 bases and J 7 bases; bases outside gene matches: 3. The CDR3 consists of 11 residues. Germline CDR1 DFQATT, CDR2 SNEGSKA (reference sequence).

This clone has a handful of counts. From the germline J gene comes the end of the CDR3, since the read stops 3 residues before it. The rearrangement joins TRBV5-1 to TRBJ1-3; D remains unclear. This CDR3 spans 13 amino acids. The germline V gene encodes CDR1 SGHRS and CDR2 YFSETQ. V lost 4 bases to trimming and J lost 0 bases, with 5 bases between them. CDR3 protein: CASSADSGNTIYF. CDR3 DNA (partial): TGCGCCAGCAGCGCGGACTCTGGAAACACC.

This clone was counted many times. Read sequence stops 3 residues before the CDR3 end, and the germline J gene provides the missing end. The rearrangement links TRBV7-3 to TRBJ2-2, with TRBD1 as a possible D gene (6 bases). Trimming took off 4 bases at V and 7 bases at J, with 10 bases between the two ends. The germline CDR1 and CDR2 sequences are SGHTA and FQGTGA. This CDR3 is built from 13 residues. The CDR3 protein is CASSSQGNGELFF. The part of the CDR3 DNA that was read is TGTGCCAGCAGCTCACAGGGTAACGGGGAG.

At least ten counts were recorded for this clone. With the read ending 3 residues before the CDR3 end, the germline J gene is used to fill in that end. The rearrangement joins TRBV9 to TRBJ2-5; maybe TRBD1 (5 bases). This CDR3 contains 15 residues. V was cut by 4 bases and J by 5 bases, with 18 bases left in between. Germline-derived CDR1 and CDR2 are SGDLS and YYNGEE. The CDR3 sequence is CASSQSPRGDETQYF. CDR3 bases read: TGTGCCAGCAGCCAAAGCCCAAGGGGCGATGAGACC. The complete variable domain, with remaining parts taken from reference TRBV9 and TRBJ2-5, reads DSGVTQTPKHLITATGQRVTLRCSPRSGDLSVYWYQQSLDQGLQFLIQYYNGEERAKGNILERFSAQQFPDLHSELNLSSLELGDSALYFCASSQSPRGDETQYFGPGTRLLVL.

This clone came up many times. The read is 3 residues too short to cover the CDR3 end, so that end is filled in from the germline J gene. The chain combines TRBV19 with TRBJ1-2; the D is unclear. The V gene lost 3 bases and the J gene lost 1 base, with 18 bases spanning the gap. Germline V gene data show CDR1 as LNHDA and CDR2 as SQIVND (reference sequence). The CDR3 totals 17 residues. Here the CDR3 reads CASSMALWPGRNYGYTF. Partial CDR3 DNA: TGTGCCAGTAGTATGGCATTATGGCCAGGCCGTAACTATGGC.

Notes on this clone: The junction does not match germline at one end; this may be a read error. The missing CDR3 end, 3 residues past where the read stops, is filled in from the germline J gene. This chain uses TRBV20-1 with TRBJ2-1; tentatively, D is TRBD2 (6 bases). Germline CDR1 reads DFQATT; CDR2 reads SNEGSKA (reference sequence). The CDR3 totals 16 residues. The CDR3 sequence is CSARDGGRSSHNEQFF. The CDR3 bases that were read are TGCAGTGCTAGAGACGGGGGTAGGAGCTCCCACAATGAG.

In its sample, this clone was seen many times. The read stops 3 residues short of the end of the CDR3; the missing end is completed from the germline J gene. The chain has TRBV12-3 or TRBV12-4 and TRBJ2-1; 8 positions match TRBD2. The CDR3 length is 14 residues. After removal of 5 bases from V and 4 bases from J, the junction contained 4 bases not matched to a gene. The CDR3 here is CASSPGLGYNEQFF. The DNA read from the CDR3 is TGTGCCAGCAGTCCGGGACTAGGGTACAATGAG.